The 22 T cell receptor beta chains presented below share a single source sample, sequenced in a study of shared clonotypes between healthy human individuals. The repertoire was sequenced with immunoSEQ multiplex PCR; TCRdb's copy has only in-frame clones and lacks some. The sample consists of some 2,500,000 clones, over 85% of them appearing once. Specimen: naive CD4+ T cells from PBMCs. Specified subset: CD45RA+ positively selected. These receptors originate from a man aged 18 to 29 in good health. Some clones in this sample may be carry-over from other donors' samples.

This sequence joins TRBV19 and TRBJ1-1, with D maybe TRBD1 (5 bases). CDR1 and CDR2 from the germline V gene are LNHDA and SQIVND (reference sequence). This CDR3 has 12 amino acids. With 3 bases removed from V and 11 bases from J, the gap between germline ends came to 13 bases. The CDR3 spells CASSIGGSGAFF. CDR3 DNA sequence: TGTGCCAGTAGTATCGGGGGAAGTGGTGCTTTCTTT.

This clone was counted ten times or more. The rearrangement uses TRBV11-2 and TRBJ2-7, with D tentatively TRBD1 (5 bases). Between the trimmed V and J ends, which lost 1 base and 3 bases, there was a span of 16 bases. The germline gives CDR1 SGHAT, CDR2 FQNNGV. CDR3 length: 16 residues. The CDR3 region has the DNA TGTGCCAGCAGCTTAGTAGGTCGGACACATAACTACGAGCAGTACTTC. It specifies CASSLVGRTHNYEQYF.

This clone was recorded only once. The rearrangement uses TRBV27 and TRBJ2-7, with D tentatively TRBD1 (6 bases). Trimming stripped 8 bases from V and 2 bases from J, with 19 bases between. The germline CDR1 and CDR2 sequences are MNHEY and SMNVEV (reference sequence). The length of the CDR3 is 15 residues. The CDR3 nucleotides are TGTGCCAGCCGTCTGAGGACAGAAGCCGCCTACGAGCAGTACTTC. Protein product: CASRLRTEAAYEQYF.

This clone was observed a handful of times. CDR3 coding DNA: TGCAGCGTTGAAGAACAGTTGAACACTGAAGCTTTCTTT. Translating gives CSVEEQLNTEAFF. The genes are TRBV29-1 and TRBJ1-1; no definite D call. The CDR3 covers 13 residues. CDR1 is SQVTM and CDR2 is ANQGSEA in the germline V gene. The ends were cut back, 0 bases at V and 0 bases at J, with 5 bases in the middle.

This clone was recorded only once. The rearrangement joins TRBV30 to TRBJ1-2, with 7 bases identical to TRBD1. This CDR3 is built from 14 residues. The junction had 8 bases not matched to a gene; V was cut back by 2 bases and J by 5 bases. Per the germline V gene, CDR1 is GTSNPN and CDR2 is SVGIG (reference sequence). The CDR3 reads CAWSRTGVRYGYTF. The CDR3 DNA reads TGTGCCTGGAGTCGCACAGGGGTAAGATATGGCTACACCTTC.

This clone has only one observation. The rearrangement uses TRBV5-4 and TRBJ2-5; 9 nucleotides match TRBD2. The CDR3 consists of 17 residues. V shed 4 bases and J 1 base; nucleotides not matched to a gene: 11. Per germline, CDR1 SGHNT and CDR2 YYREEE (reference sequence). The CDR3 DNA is TGTGCCAGCAGCCGAGGGTTAGCGGGAGTCCCCCAAGAGACCCAGTACTTC. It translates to CASSRGLAGVPQETQYF.

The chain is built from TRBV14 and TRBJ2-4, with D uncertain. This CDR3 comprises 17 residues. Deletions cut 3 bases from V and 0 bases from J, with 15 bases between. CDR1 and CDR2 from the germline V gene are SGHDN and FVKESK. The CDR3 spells CASSQKVKGLAKNIQYF. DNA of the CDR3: TGTGCCAGCAGCCAGAAGGTGAAGGGCTTAGCCAAAAACATTCAGTACTTC.

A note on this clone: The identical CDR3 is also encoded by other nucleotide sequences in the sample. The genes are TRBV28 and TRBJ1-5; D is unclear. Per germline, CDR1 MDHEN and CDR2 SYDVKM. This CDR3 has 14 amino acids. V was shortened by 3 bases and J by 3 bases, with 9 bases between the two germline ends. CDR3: CASSLGHSNQPQHF. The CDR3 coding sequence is TGTGCCAGCAGTTTGGGCCATTCCAATCAGCCCCAGCATTTT.

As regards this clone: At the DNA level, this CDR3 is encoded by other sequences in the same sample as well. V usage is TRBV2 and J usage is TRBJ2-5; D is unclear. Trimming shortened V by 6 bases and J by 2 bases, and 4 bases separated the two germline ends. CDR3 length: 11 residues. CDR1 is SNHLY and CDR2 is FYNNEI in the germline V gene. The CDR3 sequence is CASSEQETQYF. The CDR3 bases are TGTGCCAGCAGCGAACAAGAGACCCAGTACTTC.

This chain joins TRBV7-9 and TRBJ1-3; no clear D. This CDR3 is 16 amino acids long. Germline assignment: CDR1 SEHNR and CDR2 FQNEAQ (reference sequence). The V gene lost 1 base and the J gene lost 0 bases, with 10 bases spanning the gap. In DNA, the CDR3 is TGTGCCAGCAGCTTAGGGCGCGGGAACTCTGGAAACACCATATATTTT. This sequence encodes CASSLGRGNSGNTIYF.

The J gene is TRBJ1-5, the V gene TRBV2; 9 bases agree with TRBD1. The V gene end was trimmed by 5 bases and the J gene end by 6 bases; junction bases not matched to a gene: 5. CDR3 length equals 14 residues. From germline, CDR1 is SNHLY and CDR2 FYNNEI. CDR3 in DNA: TGTGCCAGCAGTTGGGACAGGGAAGGTCAGCCCCAGCATTTT. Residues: CASSWDREGQPQHF.

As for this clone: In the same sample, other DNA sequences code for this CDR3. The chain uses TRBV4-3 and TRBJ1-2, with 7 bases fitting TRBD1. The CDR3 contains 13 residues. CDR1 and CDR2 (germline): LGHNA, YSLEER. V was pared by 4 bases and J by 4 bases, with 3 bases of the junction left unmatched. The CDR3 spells CASSRDRAYGYTF. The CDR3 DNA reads TGCGCCAGCAGCCGAGACAGGGCCTATGGCTACACCTTC.

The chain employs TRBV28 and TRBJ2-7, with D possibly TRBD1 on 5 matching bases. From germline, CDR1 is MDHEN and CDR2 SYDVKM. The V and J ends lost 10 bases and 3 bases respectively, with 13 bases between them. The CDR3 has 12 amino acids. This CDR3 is CATQQARYEQYF. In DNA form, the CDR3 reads TGTGCCACCCAACAGGCCCGCTACGAGCAGTACTTC.

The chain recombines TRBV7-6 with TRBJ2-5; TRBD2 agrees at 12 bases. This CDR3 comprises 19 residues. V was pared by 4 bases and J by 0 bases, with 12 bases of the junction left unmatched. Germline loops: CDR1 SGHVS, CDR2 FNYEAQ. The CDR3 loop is CASSSPASGRATYQETQYF. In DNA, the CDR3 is TGTGCCAGCAGCTCGCCCGCTAGCGGGAGGGCCACGTACCAAGAGACCCAGTACTTC.

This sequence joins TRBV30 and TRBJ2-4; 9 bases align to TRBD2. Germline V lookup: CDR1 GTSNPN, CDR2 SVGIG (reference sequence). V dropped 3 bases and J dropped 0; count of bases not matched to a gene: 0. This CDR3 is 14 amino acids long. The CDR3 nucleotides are TGTGCCTGGAGACTAGCGGGAGCCAAAAACATTCAGTACTTC. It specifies CAWRLAGAKNIQYF.

CDR3 region: CASSFVASRPGVQYF. The CDR3 coding sequence is TGTGCCAGCAGTTTTGTGGCTAGCCGACCGGGGGTCCAGTACTTC. The chain uses TRBV28 and TRBJ2-5, with D possibly matching TRBD2 (6 bases). V was cut by 3 bases and J by 10 bases, with 21 bases left in between. The CDR3 is 15 amino acids. Germline V gene data show CDR1 as MDHEN and CDR2 as SYDVKM.

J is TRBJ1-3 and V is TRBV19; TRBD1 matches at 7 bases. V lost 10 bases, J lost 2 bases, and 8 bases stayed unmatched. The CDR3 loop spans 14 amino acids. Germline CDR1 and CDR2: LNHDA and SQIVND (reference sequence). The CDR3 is CATNPTGAGNTIYF. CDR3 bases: TGTGCCACCAACCCCACAGGGGCTGGAAACACCATATATTTT.

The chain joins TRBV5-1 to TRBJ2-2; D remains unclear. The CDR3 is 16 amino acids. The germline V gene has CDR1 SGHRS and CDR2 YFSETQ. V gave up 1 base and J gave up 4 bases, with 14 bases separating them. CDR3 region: CASSLIGVTVTGELFF. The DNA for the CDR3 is TGCGCCAGCAGCTTGATCGGTGTGACTGTCACCGGGGAGCTGTTTTTT.

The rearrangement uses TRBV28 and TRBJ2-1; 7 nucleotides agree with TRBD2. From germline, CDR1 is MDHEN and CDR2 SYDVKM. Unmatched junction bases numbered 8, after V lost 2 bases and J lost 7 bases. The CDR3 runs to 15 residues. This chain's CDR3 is CASSLTSGELNEQFF. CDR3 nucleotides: TGTGCCAGCAGTTTAACCAGCGGGGAGTTGAATGAGCAGTTCTTC.

This CDR3 is CASRNRWGTEAFF. Here the CDR3 DNA reads TGTGCCAGCAGGAACAGATGGGGGACTGAAGCTTTCTTT. This chain links TRBV2 with TRBJ1-1; the D gene is possibly TRBD1 (5 bases). V lost 6 bases and J 5 bases, leaving 13 bases between the germline ends. Germline lookup yields CDR1 SNHLY and CDR2 FYNNEI. The CDR3 covers 13 residues.

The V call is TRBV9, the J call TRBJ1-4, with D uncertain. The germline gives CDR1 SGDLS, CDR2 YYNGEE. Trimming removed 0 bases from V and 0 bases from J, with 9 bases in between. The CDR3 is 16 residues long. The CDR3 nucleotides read TGTGCCAGCAGCGTAGGTTTGGGTGCAACTAATGAAAAACTGTTTTTT. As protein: CASSVGLGATNEKLFF. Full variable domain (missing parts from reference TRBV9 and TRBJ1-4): DSGVTQTPKHLITATGQRVTLRCSPRSGDLSVYWYQQSLDQGLQFLIQYYNGEERAKGNILERFSAQQFPDLHSELNLSSLELGDSALYFCASSVGLGATNEKLFFGSGTQLSVL.

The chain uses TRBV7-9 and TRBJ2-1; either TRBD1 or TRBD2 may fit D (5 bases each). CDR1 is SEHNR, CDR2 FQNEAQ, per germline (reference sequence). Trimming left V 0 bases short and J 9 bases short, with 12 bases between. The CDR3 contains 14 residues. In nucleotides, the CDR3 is TGTGCCAGCAGCTTAGCGGGAGCCCAGGGTGAGCAGTTCTTC. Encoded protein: CASSLAGAQGEQFF.